The following is a TCR beta chain sequence with its context. Its antigen remains unidentified. Base qualities were left out, and no much larger clone turns up one base away. TCRbeta CDR3 regions were amplified from genomic DNA by means of the immunoSEQ Assay, a bias-controlled multiplex PCR. From the authors' description of their analysis: The number of nucleated cells in each sample was estimated from the amplification of reference gene primers within the assay. To quantify the absolute abundance of each unique TCRbeta CDR3 rearrangement, sequence reads were collapsed and filtered. For each sample, productive Simpson clonality was calculated by taking the square root of Simpson's diversity index across productive rearrangements. TCRdb carries this immuneACCESS record with in-frame sequences only. Its versions omit some clonotypes, under half of them owing to an unresolved V gene in the studies checked, with the rest unexplained. D and trimming come from the DNA, and the V and J calls and clone size come from that table. The sample table shows roughly 46,000 clones, and over 75% are seen once. Clones ranked in the top ten supply about an eighth of the sample.

Each collaborating institution followed its own protocols to collect whole blood in K2EDTA tubes. Collaborator samples were shipped for TCRbeta analysis as frozen whole blood, isolated PBMCs, or DNA extracted from either sample type. A distance of 10 bases separates the germline ends of V and J, which lose 6 bases and 5 bases respectively. Looking up the germline V gene yields CDR1 MGHDK and CDR2 SYGVNS. Spanning cysteine to phenylalanine, the CDR3 consists of 12 amino acids. The read is trimmed to its CDR3 DNA, 36 bases read in frame from base 1. The data belong to a study of blood T cell repertoires in COVID-19 (TCRdb year 2020). General notes on the study: The collaborator samples originated in the United States, Italy and Spain and spanned the acute and convalescent phases of COVID-19. The material from the prospective study consisted of cDNA or gDNA derived from T cells, B-cell-depleted T cells, or PBMCs. The samples were drawn from two sources: the first 160 participants of the ongoing ImmuneRACE study, and 1,000 to 1,500 subjects contributed by 6 global collaborators. The repertoires were made available in a free public database intended to serve as a resource for research on the immune response to SARS-CoV-2. Where available, HLA class I and class II types were taken from metadata supplied by the sample provider and were not determined by assay-based typing. Subjects who had been exposed to COVID-19, were actively infected with it, or had recovered from it provided the deeply sampled blood TCRbeta repertoires that made up the dataset. Nearly every sample came with metadata listing a de-identified subject ID, COVID-19 status, age in years and sex.

On the study overall, not on this receptor specifically: The quantity of clinical and demographic metadata differed by source and by participant and was supplied without curation.

The sequence was obtained from a human donor with active COVID-19. The donor label of this sample is uncertain. The rearrangement combines TRBV25-1 with TRBJ2-5, with the D segment identity uncertain. The sample consisted of peripheral blood. The sequence in DNA is TGTGCCAGCAGGGCCGATTGGGAGACCCAGTACTTC. It specifies CASRADWETQYF.